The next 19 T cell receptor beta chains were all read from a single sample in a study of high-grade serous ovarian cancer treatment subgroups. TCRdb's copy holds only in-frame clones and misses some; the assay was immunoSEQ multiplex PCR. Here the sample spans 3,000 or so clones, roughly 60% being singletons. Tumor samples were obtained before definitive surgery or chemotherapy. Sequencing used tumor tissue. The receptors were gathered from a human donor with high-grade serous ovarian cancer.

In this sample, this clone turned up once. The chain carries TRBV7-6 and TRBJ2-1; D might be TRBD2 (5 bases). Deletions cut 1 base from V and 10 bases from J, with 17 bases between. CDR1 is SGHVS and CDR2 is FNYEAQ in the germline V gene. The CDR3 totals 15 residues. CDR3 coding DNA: TGTGCCAGCAGCTTAGTACTAGGCGGGTTTGAGGAGCAGTTCTTC. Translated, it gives CASSLVLGGFEEQFF.

Written as DNA, the CDR3 is TGTGCCAGCAGCCAAGGGGTACGGGCGGAGGGGAGGGATGAGCAGTTCTTC. Protein sequence: CASSQGVRAEGRDEQFF. J is TRBJ2-1 and V is TRBV4-2; 7 bases line up with TRBD2. The CDR3 is 17 amino acids. Germline CDR1 is LGHNA and CDR2 is YNFKEQ. Losses at the gene ends were 1 base for V and 8 bases for J; bases not matched to a gene: 14.

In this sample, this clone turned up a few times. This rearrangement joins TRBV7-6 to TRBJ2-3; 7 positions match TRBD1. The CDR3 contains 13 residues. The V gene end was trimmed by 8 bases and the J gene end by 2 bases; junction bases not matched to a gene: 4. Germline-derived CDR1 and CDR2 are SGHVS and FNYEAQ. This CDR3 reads CASGDSYTDTQYF. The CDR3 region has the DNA TGTGCCAGCGGGGACAGCTACACAGATACGCAGTATTTT.

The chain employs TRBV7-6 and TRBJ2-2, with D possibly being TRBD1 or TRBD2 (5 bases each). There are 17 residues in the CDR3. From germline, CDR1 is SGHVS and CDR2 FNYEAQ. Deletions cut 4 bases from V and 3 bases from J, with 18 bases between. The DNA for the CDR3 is TGTGCCAGCAGCTCAAGCGGTCAAAGAGGGGACACCGGGGAGCTGTTTTTT. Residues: CASSSSGQRGDTGELFF.

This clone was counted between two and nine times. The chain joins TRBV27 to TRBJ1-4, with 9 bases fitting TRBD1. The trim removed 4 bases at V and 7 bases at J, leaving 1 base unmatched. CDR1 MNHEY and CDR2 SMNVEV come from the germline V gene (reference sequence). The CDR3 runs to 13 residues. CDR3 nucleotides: TGTGCCAGCAGTTCACAGGGGGCTGAAAAACTGTTTTTT. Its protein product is CASSSQGAEKLFF.

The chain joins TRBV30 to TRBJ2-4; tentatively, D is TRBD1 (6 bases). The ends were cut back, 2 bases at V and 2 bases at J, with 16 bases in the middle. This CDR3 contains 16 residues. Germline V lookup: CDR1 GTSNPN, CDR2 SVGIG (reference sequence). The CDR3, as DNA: TGTGCCTGGAGTTCTGGACAGCGCCTAACCAAAAACATTCAGTACTTC. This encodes CAWSSGQRLTKNIQYF.

The CDR3 DNA reads TGCGCCAGCAGCCAAGATTGGACTAGCGGGATCACCGGGGAGCTGTTTTTT. It codes for CASSQDWTSGITGELFF. The rearrangement links TRBV4-1 to TRBJ2-2; 12 nucleotides line up with TRBD2. Looked up from germline, CDR1 is MGHRA and CDR2 is YSYEKL. CDR3 size: 17 residues. V lost 0 bases, J lost 4 bases, and 3 bases stayed unmatched.

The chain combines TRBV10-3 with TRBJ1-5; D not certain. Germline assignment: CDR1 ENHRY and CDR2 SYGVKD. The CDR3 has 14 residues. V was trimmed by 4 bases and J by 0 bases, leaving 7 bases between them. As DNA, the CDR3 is TGTGCCATCAGTGGGCAATTTAGCAATCAGCCCCAGCATTTT. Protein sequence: CAISGQFSNQPQHF.

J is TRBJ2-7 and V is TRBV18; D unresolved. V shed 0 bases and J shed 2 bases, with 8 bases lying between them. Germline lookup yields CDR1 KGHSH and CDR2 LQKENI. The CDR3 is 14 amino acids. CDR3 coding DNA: TGTGCCAGCTCACCACCAGAGGTCCCCTACGAGCAGTACTTC. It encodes CASSPPEVPYEQYF.

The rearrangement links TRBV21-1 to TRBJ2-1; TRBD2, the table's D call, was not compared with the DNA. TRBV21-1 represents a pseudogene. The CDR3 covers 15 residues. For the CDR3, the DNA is TGTGCCAGCAGCAAAGAAAAAGGGACTTGCCATGAGCAGTTCTTC. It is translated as CASSKEKGTCHEQFF.

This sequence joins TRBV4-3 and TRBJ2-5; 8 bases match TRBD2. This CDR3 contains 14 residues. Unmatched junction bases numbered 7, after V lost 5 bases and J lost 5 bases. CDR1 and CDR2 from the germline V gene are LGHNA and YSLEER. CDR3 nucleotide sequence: TGCGCCAGCAGCGAGGGACTAGTGTGGGAGACCCAGTACTTC. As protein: CASSEGLVWETQYF.

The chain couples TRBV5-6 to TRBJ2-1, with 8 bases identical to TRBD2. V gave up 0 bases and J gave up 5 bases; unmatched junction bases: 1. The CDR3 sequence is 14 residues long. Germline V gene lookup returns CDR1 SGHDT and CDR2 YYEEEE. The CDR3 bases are TGTGCCAGCAGCTTGGCGGGGGGGGACAATGAGCAGTTCTTC. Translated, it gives CASSLAGGDNEQFF.

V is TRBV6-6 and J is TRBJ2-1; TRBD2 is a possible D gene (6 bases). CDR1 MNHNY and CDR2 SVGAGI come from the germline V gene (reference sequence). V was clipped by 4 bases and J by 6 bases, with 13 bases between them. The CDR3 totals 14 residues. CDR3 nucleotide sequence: TGTGCCAGCAGTTTTCCGGGGGAGAGCAATGAGCAGTTCTTC. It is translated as CASSFPGESNEQFF.

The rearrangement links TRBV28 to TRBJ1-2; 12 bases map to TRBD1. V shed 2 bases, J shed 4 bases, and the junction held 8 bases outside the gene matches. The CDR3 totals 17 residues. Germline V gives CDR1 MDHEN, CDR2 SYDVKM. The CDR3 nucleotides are TGTGCCAGCAGTTTACCGGGACAGGGGGCTAAAGGCTATGGCTACACCTTC. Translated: CASSLPGQGAKGYGYTF.

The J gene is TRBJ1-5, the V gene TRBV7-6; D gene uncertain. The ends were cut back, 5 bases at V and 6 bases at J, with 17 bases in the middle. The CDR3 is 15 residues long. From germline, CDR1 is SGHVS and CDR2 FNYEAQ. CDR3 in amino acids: CASSGPAGLGQPQHF. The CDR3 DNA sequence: TGTGCCAGCAGCGGCCCAGCAGGTCTTGGTCAGCCCCAGCATTTT. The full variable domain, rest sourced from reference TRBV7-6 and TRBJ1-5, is GAGVSQSPRYKVTKRGQDVALRCDPISGHVSLYWYRQALGQGPEFLTYFNYEAQQDKSGLPNDRFSAERPEGSISTLTIQRTEQRDSAMYRCASSGPAGLGQPQHFGDGTRLSIL.

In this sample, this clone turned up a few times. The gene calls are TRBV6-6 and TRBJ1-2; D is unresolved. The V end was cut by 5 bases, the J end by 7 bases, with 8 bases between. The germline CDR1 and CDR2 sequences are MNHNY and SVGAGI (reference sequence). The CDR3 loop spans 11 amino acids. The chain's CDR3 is CASSPSLGYTF. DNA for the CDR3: TGTGCCAGCAGTCCCAGCCTTGGCTACACCTTC.

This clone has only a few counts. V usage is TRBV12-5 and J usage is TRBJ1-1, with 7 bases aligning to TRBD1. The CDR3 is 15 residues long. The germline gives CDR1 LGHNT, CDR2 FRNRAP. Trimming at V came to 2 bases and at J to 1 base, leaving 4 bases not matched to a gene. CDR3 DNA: TGTGCTAGTGGTTTGAAGACAGGGAGGAACACTGAAGCTTTCTTT. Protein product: CASGLKTGRNTEAFF.

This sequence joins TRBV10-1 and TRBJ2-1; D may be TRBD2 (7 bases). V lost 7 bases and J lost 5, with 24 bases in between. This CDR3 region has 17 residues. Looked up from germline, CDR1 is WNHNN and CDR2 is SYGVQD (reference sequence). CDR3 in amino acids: CASTNPGGAAENNEQFF. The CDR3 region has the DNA TGCGCCAGCACCAACCCTGGGGGGGCAGCGGAGAACAATGAGCAGTTCTTC.

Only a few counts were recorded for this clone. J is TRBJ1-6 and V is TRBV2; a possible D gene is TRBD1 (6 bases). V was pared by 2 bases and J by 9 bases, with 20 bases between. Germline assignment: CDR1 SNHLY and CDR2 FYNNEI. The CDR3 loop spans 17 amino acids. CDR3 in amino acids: CASSEQGFSVRGSPLHF. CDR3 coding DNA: TGTGCCAGCAGTGAACAGGGGTTTAGCGTGAGGGGTTCACCCCTCCACTTT.